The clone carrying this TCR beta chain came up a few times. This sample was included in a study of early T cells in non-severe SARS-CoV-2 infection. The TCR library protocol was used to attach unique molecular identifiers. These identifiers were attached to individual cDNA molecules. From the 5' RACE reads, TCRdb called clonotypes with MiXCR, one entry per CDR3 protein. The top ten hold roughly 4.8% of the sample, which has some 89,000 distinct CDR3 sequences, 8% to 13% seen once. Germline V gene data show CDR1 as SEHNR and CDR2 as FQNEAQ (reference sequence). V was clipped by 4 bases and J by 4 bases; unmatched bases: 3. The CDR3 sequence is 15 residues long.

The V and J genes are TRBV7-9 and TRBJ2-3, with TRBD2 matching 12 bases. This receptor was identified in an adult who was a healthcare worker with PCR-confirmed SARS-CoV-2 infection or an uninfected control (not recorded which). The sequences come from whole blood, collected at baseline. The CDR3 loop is CASSSLAGGPDTQYF. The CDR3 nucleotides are TGTGCCAGCAGCTCTCTAGCGGGGGGGCCAGATACGCAGTATTTT.